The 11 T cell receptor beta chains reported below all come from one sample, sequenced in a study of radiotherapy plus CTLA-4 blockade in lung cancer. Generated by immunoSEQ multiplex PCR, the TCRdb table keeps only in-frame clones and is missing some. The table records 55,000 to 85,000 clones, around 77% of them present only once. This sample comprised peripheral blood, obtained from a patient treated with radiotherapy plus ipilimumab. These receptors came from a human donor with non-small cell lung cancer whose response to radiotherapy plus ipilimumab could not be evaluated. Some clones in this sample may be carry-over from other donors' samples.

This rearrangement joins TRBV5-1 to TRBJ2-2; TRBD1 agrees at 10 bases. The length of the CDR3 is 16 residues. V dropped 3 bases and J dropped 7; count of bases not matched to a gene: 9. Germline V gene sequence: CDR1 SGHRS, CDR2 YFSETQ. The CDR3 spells CASSSPGTGVGGELFF. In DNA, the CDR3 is TGCGCCAGCAGCTCCCCCGGGACAGGGGTTGGCGGGGAGCTGTTTTTT.

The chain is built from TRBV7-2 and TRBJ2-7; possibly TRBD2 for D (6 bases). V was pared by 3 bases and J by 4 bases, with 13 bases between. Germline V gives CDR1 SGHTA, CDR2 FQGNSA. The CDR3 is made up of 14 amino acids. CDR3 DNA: TGTGCCAGCAGCTTGTGGGGGGAAAAGTACGAGCAGTACTTC. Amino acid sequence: CASSLWGEKYEQYF.

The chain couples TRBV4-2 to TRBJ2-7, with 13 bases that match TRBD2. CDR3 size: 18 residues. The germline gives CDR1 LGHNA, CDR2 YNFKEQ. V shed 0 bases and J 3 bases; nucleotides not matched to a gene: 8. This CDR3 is CASSQDRGLAGRSYEQYF. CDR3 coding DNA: TGTGCCAGCAGCCAAGATAGGGGACTAGCGGGGCGAAGCTACGAGCAGTACTTC.

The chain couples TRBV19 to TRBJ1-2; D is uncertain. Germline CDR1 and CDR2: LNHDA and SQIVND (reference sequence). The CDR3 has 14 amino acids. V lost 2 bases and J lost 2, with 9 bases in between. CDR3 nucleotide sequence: TGTGCCAGTAGTATAATAAGCGGGAACTATGGCTACACCTTC. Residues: CASSIISGNYGYTF.

The CDR3 nucleotides read TGTGCCAGTAGCACCCGACAGGGTATGGGCTACACCTTC. Protein sequence: CASSTRQGMGYTF. The V and J genes are TRBV19 and TRBJ1-2; 7 bases agree with TRBD1. The junction had 9 bases not matched to a gene; V was cut back by 6 bases and J by 8 bases. CDR3 length equals 13 residues. In germline, CDR1 is LNHDA, CDR2 SQIVND (reference sequence).

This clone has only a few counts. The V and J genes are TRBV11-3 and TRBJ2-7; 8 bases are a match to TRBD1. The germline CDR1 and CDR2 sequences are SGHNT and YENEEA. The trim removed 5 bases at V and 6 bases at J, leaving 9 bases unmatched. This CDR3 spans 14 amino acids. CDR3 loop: CASSLLTGAGEQYF. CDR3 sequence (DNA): TGTGCCAGCAGCCTATTGACAGGGGCCGGCGAGCAGTACTTC.

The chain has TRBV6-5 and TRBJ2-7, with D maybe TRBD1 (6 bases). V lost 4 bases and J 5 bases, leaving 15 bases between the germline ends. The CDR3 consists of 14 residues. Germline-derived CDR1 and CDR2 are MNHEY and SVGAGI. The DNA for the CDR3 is TGTGCCAGCAGTTTCCTCCGGGACACCCACGAGCAGTACTTC. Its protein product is CASSFLRDTHEQYF.

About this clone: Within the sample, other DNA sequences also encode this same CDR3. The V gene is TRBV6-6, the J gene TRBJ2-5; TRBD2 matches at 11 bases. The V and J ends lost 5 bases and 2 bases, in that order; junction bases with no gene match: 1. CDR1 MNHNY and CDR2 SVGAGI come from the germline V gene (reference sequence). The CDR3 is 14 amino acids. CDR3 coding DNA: TGTGCCAGCAGTCGACTAGCGGGGCAAGAGACCCAGTACTTC. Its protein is CASSRLAGQETQYF.

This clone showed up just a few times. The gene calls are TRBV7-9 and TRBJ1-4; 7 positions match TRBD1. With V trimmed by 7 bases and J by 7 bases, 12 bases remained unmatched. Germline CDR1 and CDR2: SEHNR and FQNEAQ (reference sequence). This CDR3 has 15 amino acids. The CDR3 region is CASTIIGGGGEKLFF. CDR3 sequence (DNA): TGTGCCAGCACTATCATAGGAGGGGGCGGTGAAAAACTGTTTTTT. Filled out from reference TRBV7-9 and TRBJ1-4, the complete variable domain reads DTGVSQNPRHKITKRGQNVTFRCDPISEHNRLYWYRQTLGQGPEFLTYFQNEAQLEKSRLLSDRFSAERPKGSFSTLEIQRTEQGDSAMYLCASTIIGGGGEKLFFGSGTQLSVL.

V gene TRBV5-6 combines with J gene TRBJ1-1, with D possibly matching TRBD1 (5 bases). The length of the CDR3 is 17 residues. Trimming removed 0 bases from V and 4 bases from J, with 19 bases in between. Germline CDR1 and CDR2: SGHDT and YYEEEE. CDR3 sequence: CASSLEFGGVRSTEAFF. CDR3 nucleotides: TGTGCCAGCAGCTTGGAATTTGGGGGGGTGAGGAGCACTGAAGCTTTCTTT.

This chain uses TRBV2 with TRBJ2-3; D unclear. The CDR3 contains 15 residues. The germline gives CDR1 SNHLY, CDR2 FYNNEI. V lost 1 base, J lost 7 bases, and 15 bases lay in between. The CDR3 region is CASSEGLGTLNTQYF. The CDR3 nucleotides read TGTGCCAGCAGTGAAGGGCTAGGAACGTTGAATACGCAGTATTTT. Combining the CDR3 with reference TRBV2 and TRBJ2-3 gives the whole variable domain EPEVTQTPSHQVTQMGQEVILRCVPISNHLYFYWYRQILGQKVEFLVSFYNNEISEKSEIFDDQFSVERPDGSNFTLKIRSTKLEDSAMYFCASSEGLGTLNTQYFGPGTRLTVL.